The next 21 T cell receptor beta chains were all read from a single sample in a study of cytomegalovirus exposure and HLA in healthy donors. PCR primers comprised 60 Vbeta and 13 Jbeta primers. Method: immunoSEQ multiplex PCR; TCRdb's copy keeps in-frame clones and lacks some. The sample records around 200,000 clones, around 80% being singletons. Sequenced sample: PBMCs. The source of these receptors is a woman aged 25 to 39 in good health and CMV-seropositive.

The rearrangement links TRBV4-2 to TRBJ2-7, with a tentative D call TRBD2 (6 bases). The CDR3 is 16 residues long. Deletions cut 0 bases from V and 1 base from J, with 13 bases between. The germline V gene encodes CDR1 LGHNA and CDR2 YNFKEQ. The CDR3 loop reads CASSQDFLRGSYEQYF. For the CDR3, the DNA is TGTGCCAGCAGCCAAGATTTCCTACGGGGGTCCTACGAGCAGTACTTC.

The chain has TRBV5-6 and TRBJ2-7; TRBD2 aligns across 11 bases. CDR1 is SGHDT and CDR2 is YYEEEE in the germline V gene. Trimming cost V 4 bases and J 2 bases; bases outside gene matches: 5. This CDR3 comprises 15 residues. CDR3 in amino acids: CASSGGLAEAYEQYF. CDR3 DNA sequence: TGTGCCAGCAGCGGGGGACTAGCGGAAGCCTACGAGCAGTACTTC.

In this sample, this clone turned up once. The chain couples TRBV6-5 to TRBJ2-7; D gene uncertain. Trimming took off 2 bases at V and 7 bases at J, with 12 bases between the two ends. In germline, CDR1 is MNHEY, CDR2 SVGAGI. The CDR3 extends over 13 amino acids. The CDR3 is CASSYTPREEQYF. The CDR3 DNA is TGTGCCAGCAGTTACACACCCCGTGAAGAGCAGTACTTC.

This sequence joins TRBV7-8 and TRBJ2-1, with 8 positions matching TRBD2. The CDR3 length is 16 residues. Trimming at V came to 4 bases and at J to 0 bases, leaving 5 bases not matched to a gene. Germline V gives CDR1 SGHVS, CDR2 FQNEAQ. As DNA, the CDR3 is TGTGCCAGCAGCTCGAGAGCGGGAGCCTCCTACAATGAGCAGTTCTTC. This sequence encodes CASSSRAGASYNEQFF.

The chain is built from TRBV10-3 and TRBJ1-1; D uncertain. The CDR3 runs to 16 residues. Trimming stripped 7 bases from V and 1 base from J, with 19 bases between. Looked up from germline, CDR1 is ENHRY and CDR2 is SYGVKD. CDR3 sequence reads: CAITNRPRVRNTEAFF. The CDR3 nucleotides read TGTGCCATCACCAATCGGCCGCGGGTCAGGAACACTGAAGCTTTCTTT.

This chain connects TRBV29-1 to TRBJ1-3; D is uncertain. The CDR3 runs to 14 residues. Germline loops: CDR1 SQVTM, CDR2 ANQGSEA. V was clipped by 6 bases and J by 0 bases, with 12 bases between them. In nucleotides, the CDR3 is TGCAGCGTCAGAAGTACCAACTCTGGAAACACCATATATTTT. As protein: CSVRSTNSGNTIYF.

This clone was recorded a few times. CDR3 loop: CASSSPGQGTDTQYF. CDR3 in DNA: TGCGCCAGCAGCTCACCGGGACAGGGGACAGATACGCAGTATTTT. The rearrangement joins TRBV5-1 to TRBJ2-3; TRBD1 matches at 10 bases. After removal of 3 bases from V and 3 bases from J, the junction contained 4 bases not matched to a gene. Germline CDR1 reads SGHRS; CDR2 reads YFSETQ. This CDR3 is 15 amino acids long.

This clone was detected only a few times. The chain carries TRBV10-3 and TRBJ1-6; the match to TRBD1 covers 8 bases. The germline V gene has CDR1 ENHRY and CDR2 SYGVKD. Losses at the gene ends were 4 bases for V and 7 bases for J; bases not matched to a gene: 0. This CDR3 is built from 13 residues. CDR3 bases: TGTGCCATCAGTGGACAGGGGAATTCACCCCTCCACTTT. Protein product: CAISGQGNSPLHF.

The CDR3 is CASQNRDWNEQFF. The DNA for the CDR3 is TGCGCCAGCCAGAACAGGGATTGGAATGAGCAGTTCTTC. The chain combines TRBV5-1 with TRBJ2-1; the D gene is possibly TRBD1 (6 bases). The germline CDR1 and CDR2 sequences are SGHRS and YFSETQ. The CDR3 runs to 13 residues. The V end lost 7 bases, the J end lost 7 bases, and 15 bases lay between the germline ends.

The chain combines TRBV6-5 with TRBJ2-6; D might be TRBD2 (5 bases). Deletions cut 0 bases from V and 8 bases from J, with 14 bases between. Germline V gives CDR1 MNHEY, CDR2 SVGAGI. The CDR3 runs to 16 residues. The DNA for the CDR3 is TGTGCCAGCAGTTACTCGAGGGTCCAAGGGCCCAACGTCCTGACTTTC. Protein sequence: CASSYSRVQGPNVLTF.

This clone was counted a few times. This chain connects TRBV18 to TRBJ2-7; D is possibly TRBD2 (6 bases). CDR1 is KGHSH, CDR2 LQKENI, per germline. The CDR3 covers 13 residues. V gave up 3 bases and J gave up 5 bases, with 11 bases separating them. The CDR3 region is CASSPGLNHEQYF. The CDR3 bases are TGTGCCAGCTCACCGGGACTCAACCACGAGCAGTACTTC.

CDR3 sequence (DNA): TGTGCAAGTCGGCCCCCGGGACAGGGGTCCTACGAGCAGTACTTC. Translation: CASRPPGQGSYEQYF. V is TRBV12-2 and J is TRBJ2-7; TRBD1, the D gene given by the table, was not confirmed from the DNA. TRBV12-2 is given as a pseudogene. This CDR3 has 15 residues.

This chain uses TRBV6-5 with TRBJ1-3; 7 bases map to TRBD1. CDR1 and CDR2 (germline): MNHEY, SVGAGI. The V gene end was trimmed by 6 bases and the J gene end by 4 bases; junction bases not matched to a gene: 6. This CDR3 spans 14 amino acids. DNA for the CDR3: TGTGCCAGCAGGAGGGGGCTGAAAGGAAACACCATATATTTT. Translation gives CASRRGLKGNTIYF.

The CDR3 loop is CASSSDGGNYEQYF. Here the CDR3 DNA reads TGTGCCAGCAGTTCGGATGGGGGGAACTACGAGCAGTACTTC. The gene calls are TRBV11-2 and TRBJ2-7; maybe TRBD2 (6 bases). The CDR3 has 14 residues. Germline-derived CDR1 and CDR2 are SGHAT and FQNNGV. With 6 bases removed from V and 3 bases from J, the gap between germline ends came to 15 bases. The whole variable domain, remainder taken from reference TRBV11-2 and TRBJ2-7, is EAGVAQSPRYKIIEKRQSVAFWCNPISGHATLYWYQQILGQGPKLLIQFQNNGVVDDSQLPKDRFSAERLKGVDSTLKIQPAKLEDSAVYLCASSSDGGNYEQYFGPGTRLTVT.

The chain links TRBV9 to TRBJ2-7; 8 bases align to TRBD1. The CDR3 runs to 14 residues. Germline lookup yields CDR1 SGDLS and CDR2 YYNGEE. The V gene end was trimmed by 4 bases and the J gene end by 4 bases; junction bases not matched to a gene: 7. As DNA, the CDR3 is TGTGCCAGCAGCAGACTGACAGGGGCATACGAGCAGTACTTC. Translated: CASSRLTGAYEQYF.

This clone was observed once. V and J are TRBV4-2 and TRBJ2-1; TRBD2 matches at 14 bases. Germline V gene sequence: CDR1 LGHNA, CDR2 YNFKEQ. The trim removed 1 base at V and 7 bases at J, leaving 3 bases unmatched. The CDR3 is made up of 16 amino acids. The CDR3 reads CASSQGLAGGWNEQFF. CDR3 in DNA: TGTGCCAGCAGCCAAGGACTAGCGGGGGGGTGGAATGAGCAGTTCTTC.

This clone occurred a few times. The chain couples TRBV4-1 to TRBJ2-1; 9 bases map to TRBD2. The V and J ends lost 0 bases and 2 bases, in that order; junction bases with no gene match: 5. CDR3 size: 17 residues. Germline V gives CDR1 MGHRA, CDR2 YSYEKL. The CDR3 DNA reads as TGCGCCAGCAGCCAAGATATAGCGGGGGTACCCTACAATGAGCAGTTCTTC. It codes for CASSQDIAGVPYNEQFF.

The genes are TRBV6-6 and TRBJ2-1; no firm D call. Germline V gene data show CDR1 as MNHNY and CDR2 as SVGAGI (reference sequence). V shed 6 bases and J shed 6 bases, with 15 bases lying between them. The CDR3 loop spans 14 amino acids. The CDR3: CASSPPSVINEQFF. CDR3 bases: TGTGCCAGCAGCCCCCCCAGTGTCATCAATGAGCAGTTCTTC.

The V call is TRBV6-5, the J call TRBJ2-3, with D hard to call. The germline gives CDR1 MNHEY, CDR2 SVGAGI. This CDR3 has 12 residues. V lost 8 bases to trimming and J lost 6 bases, with 12 bases between them. CDR3 nucleotides: TGTGCCAGCTTCGACCGGGTGGATACGCAGTATTTT. Translation: CASFDRVDTQYF.

The V call is TRBV27, the J call TRBJ2-1, with no clear D. The V end lost 2 bases, the J end lost 4 bases, and 6 bases lay between the germline ends. Germline V gene data show CDR1 as MNHEY and CDR2 as SMNVEV (reference sequence). The CDR3 is 13 residues long. CDR3 region: CASSLEAYNEQFF. The DNA of the CDR3 is TGTGCCAGCAGTTTAGAAGCATACAATGAGCAGTTCTTC.

This clone was recorded only once. The J gene is TRBJ2-2, the V gene TRBV7-2; 10 bases match TRBD2. Per the germline V gene, CDR1 is SGHTA and CDR2 is FQGNSA. The CDR3 is 16 amino acids. Trimming at V came to 2 bases and at J to 6 bases, leaving 6 bases not matched to a gene. The CDR3 region has the DNA TGTGCCAGCAGCTTAAATAGCGGGAGGTTGGCCGGGGAGCTGTTTTTT. Amino acids: CASSLNSGRLAGELFF. The complete variable domain, with remaining parts taken from reference TRBV7-2 and TRBJ2-2, reads GAGVSQSPSNKVTEKGKDVELRCDPISGHTALYWYRQSLGQGLEFLIYFQGNSAPDKSGLPSDRFSAERTGGSVSTLTIQRTQQEDSAVYLCASSLNSGRLAGELFFGEGSRLTVL.